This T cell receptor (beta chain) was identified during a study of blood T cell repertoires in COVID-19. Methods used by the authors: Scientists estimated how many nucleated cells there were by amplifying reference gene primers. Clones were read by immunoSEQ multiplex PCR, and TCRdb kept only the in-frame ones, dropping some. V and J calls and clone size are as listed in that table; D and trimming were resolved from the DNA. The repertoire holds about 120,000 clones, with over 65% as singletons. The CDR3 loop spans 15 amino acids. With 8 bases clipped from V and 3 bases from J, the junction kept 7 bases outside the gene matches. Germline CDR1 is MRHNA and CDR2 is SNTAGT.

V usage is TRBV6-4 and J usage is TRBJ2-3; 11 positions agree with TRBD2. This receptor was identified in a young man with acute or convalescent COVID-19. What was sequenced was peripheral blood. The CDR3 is CASGIAGGPTDTQYF. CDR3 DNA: TGTGCCAGCGGAATAGCGGGGGGGCCTACAGATACGCAGTATTTT.